A single sample gave rise to the 5 T cell receptor beta chains below, sequenced in a study of cytomegalovirus exposure and HLA in healthy donors. The PCR contained 60 Vbeta and 13 Jbeta primers. Assay used: immunoSEQ multiplex PCR; TCRdb lists only in-frame clones, some missing. The profile shows 200,000 to 250,000 clones, roughly 90% of them singletons. The sample comprised PBMCs. These receptors were obtained from a woman younger than 35 in good health and CMV-seronegative.

Worth noting for this clone: A junction end diverges from the germline sequence, so it may reflect a read error. V usage is TRBV27 and J usage is TRBJ2-7, with 8 bases matching TRBD2. Germline V lookup: CDR1 MNHEY, CDR2 SMNVEV (reference sequence). CDR3 length: 16 amino acids. The CDR3 sequence is CASNYRSSGSSDEQYF. CDR3 coding DNA: TGTGCCAGCAATTACCGCTCCAGCGGGAGCTCCGACGAGCAGTACTTC.

This chain links TRBV7-2 with TRBJ2-5, with D perhaps TRBD1 (5 bases). The germline V and J ends were trimmed by 5 bases and 2 bases, with 9 bases remaining between them. Germline V CDR1 and CDR2: SGHTA, FQGNSA. CDR3 size: 13 residues. The CDR3 bases are TGTGCCAGCAGCGTCAGGGTGCAAGAGACCCAGTACTTC. As protein: CASSVRVQETQYF.

This clone was picked up one time. The V call is TRBV29-1, the J call TRBJ2-5; D call uncertain. CDR3 length: 13 amino acids. The germline V gene has CDR1 SQVTM and CDR2 ANQGSEA. Trimming took off 2 bases at V and 4 bases at J, with 11 bases between the two ends. The CDR3 spells CSVETLARETQYF. The CDR3 coding sequence is TGCAGCGTTGAAACGTTAGCTCGAGAGACCCAGTACTTC.

This chain connects TRBV25-1 to TRBJ2-2; 7 positions agree with TRBD1. CDR3 length: 15 amino acids. Looked up from germline, CDR1 is MGHDK and CDR2 is SYGVNS. V was clipped by 8 bases and J by 4 bases; unmatched bases: 10. The CDR3 loop is CASGTGASFTGELFF. For the CDR3, the DNA is TGTGCCAGCGGTACAGGGGCGTCGTTCACCGGGGAGCTGTTTTTT. The full variable domain, rest sourced from reference TRBV25-1 and TRBJ2-2, is EADIYQTPRYLVIGTGKKITLECSQTMGHDKMYWYQQDPGMELHLIHYSYGVNSTEKGDLSSESTVSRIRTEHFPLTLESARPSHTSQYLCASGTGASFTGELFFGEGSRLTVL.

This chain uses TRBV7-2 with TRBJ2-5, with TRBD2 identical over 12 bases. With 5 bases clipped from V and 0 bases from J, the junction kept 10 bases outside the gene matches. Germline V CDR1 and CDR2: SGHTA, FQGNSA. The CDR3 runs to 18 residues. CDR3 protein: CASSARTSGALYQETQYF. The CDR3 DNA is TGTGCCAGCAGCGCCAGGACTAGCGGGGCTCTATACCAAGAGACCCAGTACTTC.